What follows is one TCR beta chain and its context. What it binds is not known. The data belong to a study of T cells in localized non-small cell lung cancer. Between the trimmed V and J ends, which lost 3 bases and 8 bases, there was a span of 10 bases. This CDR3 has 12 residues. Germline CDR1 is MNHEY and CDR2 is SMNVEV (reference sequence). Study outcomes and limitations: Adjacent lung had a median approximately 50 of the 100 largest tumor clones. Compared with tumor, uninvolved adjacent lung displayed greater T cell clonality, ranking highest overall.

Generated by immunoSEQ multiplex PCR, the TCRdb table keeps only in-frame clones and is missing some. The sample has tens of thousands of clones; 70% to 90% are singletons. The receptor was derived from a woman aged 40 to 75 with stage I lung adenocarcinoma. The source material was peripheral blood, sampled before any cancer treatment. The chain links TRBV27 to TRBJ1-2; D perhaps matches TRBD1 (5 bases). CDR3 DNA: TGTGCCAGCAGTTTCGAGGGGAAGGGCTACACCTTC. Encoded protein: CASSFEGKGYTF.